Sequencing of this TCR beta chain was carried out in a study of technical replicates of blood from four donors. Germline V gene lookup returns CDR1 SGHAT and CDR2 FQNNGV. With 5 bases removed from V and 0 bases from J, the gap between germline ends came to 10 bases. CDR3 size: 15 residues. Using immunoSEQ multiplex PCR, the repertoire was profiled, and TCRdb retains in-frame clones only, with some absent. The sample includes about 84,000 clones, about 97% of them seen just once. The material sequenced was T cells isolated from PBMCs. The sequence came from a human donor in good health. The chain joins TRBV11-2 to TRBJ1-4, with D possibly TRBD1 on 6 matching bases. CDR3 residues: CASSGGRATNEKLFF. CDR3 coding DNA: TGTGCCAGCAGCGGGGGCAGGGCAACTAATGAAAAACTGTTTTTT.